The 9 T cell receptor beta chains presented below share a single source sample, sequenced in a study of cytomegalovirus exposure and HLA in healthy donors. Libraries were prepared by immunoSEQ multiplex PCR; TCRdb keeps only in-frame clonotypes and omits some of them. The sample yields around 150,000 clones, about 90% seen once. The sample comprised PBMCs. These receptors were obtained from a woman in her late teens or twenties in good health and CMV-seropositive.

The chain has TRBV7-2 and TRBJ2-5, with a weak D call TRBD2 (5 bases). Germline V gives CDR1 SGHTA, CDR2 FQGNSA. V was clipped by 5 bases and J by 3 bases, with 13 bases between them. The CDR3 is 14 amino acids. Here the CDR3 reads CASSPGVVEETQYF. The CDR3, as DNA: TGTGCCAGCAGCCCCGGGGTGGTGGAAGAGACCCAGTACTTC. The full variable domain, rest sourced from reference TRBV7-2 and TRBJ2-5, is GAGVSQSPSNKVTEKGKDVELRCDPISGHTALYWYRQSLGQGLEFLIYFQGNSAPDKSGLPSDRFSAERTGGSVSTLTIQRTQQEDSAVYLCASSPGVVEETQYFGPGTRLLVL.

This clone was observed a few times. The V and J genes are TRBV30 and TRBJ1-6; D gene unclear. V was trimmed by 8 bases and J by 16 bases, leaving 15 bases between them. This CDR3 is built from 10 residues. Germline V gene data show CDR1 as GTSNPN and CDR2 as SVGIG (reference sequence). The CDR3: CARTTLPLHF. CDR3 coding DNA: TGTGCCCGTACGACATTGCCTCTCCACTTT.

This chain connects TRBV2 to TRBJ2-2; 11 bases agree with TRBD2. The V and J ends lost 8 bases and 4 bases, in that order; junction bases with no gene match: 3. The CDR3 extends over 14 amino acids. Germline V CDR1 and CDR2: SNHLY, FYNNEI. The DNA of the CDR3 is TGTGCCAGCCTAGGACTAGCGGGCACCGGGGAGCTGTTTTTT. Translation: CASLGLAGTGELFF.

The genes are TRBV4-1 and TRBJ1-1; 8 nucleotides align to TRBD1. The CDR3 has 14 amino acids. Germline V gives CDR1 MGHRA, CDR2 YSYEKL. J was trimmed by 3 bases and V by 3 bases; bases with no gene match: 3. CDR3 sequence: CASSHMTGDTEAFF. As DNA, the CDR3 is TGCGCCAGCAGCCACATGACAGGGGACACTGAAGCTTTCTTT.

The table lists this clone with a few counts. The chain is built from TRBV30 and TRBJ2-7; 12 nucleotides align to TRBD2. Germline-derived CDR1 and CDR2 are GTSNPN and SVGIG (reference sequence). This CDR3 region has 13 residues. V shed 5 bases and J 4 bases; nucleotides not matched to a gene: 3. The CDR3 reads CAWATSGGYEQYF. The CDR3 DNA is TGTGCCTGGGCGACTAGCGGGGGATACGAGCAGTACTTC. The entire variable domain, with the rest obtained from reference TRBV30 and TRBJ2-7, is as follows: SQTIHQWPATLVQPVGSPLSLECTVEGTSNPNLYWYRQAAGRGLQLLFYSVGIGQISSEVPQNLSASRPQDRQFILSSKKLLLSDSGFYLCAWATSGGYEQYFGPGTRLTVT.

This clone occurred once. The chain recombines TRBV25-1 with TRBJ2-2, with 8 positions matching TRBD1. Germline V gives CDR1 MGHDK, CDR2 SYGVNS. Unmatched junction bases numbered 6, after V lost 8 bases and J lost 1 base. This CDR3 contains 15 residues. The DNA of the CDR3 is TGTGCCAGCGGCTCTGGGACAGGGAACACCGGGGAGCTGTTTTTT. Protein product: CASGSGTGNTGELFF.

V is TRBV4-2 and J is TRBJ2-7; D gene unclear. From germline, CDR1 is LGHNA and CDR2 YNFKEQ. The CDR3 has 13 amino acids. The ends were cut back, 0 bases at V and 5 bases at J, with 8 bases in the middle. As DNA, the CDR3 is TGTGCCAGCAGCCAAGATCGCGGTCACGAGCAGTACTTC. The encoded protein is CASSQDRGHEQYF.

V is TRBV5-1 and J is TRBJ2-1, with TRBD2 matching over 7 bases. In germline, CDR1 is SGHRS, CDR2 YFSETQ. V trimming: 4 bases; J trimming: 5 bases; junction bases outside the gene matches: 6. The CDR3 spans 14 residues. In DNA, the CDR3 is TGCGCCAGCAGCCTCCGGGACTACGACAATGAGCAGTTCTTC. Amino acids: CASSLRDYDNEQFF.

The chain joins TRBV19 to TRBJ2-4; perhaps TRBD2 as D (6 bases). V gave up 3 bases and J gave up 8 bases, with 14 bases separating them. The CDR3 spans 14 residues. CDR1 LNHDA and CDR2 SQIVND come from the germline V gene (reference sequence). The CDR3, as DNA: TGTGCCAGTAGTATCGGGTATCCGGGGGACATTCAGTACTTC. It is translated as CASSIGYPGDIQYF.